This T cell receptor beta chain was profiled in a study of T-cell reconstitution after alpha-beta-depleted transplantation in children. Study-wide results and limits: The high TCRbeta diversity at day 60 in some patients came from surviving recipient T cells and thymic progenitors. Once a year had passed after transplant, T-cell counts and diversity came mostly from newly produced T cells. Several hundred graft clones that had expanded were reportedly the source of alpha-beta T cells about two months after transplant.

Preparation of the TCRbeta library was carried out with unique molecular identifiers. One entry per CDR3 protein, called by TCRdb with MiXCR from the PCR reads. There are approximately 290,000 distinct CDR3 sequences in the sample; 11% occur only once, and 20% to 25% lies in the top ten. From germline, CDR1 is LGHNA and CDR2 YNFKEQ. This CDR3 is built from 15 residues. The V end lost 0 bases, the J end lost 5 bases, and 10 bases lay between the germline ends. This clonotype was seen at least ten times. Its antigen remains unknown. The material was peripheral blood, obtained 180 days after TCRalphabeta/CD19-depleted stem cell transplant. The genes are TRBV4-2 and TRBJ2-2, with a tentative D call TRBD2 (5 bases). This TCR derives from a male patient aged 2-10 years who had a stem cell transplant for chronic granulomatous disease, so the T cells may come from the graft donor. This CDR3 is CASSQELGGTGELFF. The CDR3 bases are TGTGCCAGCAGCCAAGAACTAGGCGGAACCGGGGAGCTGTTTTTT.